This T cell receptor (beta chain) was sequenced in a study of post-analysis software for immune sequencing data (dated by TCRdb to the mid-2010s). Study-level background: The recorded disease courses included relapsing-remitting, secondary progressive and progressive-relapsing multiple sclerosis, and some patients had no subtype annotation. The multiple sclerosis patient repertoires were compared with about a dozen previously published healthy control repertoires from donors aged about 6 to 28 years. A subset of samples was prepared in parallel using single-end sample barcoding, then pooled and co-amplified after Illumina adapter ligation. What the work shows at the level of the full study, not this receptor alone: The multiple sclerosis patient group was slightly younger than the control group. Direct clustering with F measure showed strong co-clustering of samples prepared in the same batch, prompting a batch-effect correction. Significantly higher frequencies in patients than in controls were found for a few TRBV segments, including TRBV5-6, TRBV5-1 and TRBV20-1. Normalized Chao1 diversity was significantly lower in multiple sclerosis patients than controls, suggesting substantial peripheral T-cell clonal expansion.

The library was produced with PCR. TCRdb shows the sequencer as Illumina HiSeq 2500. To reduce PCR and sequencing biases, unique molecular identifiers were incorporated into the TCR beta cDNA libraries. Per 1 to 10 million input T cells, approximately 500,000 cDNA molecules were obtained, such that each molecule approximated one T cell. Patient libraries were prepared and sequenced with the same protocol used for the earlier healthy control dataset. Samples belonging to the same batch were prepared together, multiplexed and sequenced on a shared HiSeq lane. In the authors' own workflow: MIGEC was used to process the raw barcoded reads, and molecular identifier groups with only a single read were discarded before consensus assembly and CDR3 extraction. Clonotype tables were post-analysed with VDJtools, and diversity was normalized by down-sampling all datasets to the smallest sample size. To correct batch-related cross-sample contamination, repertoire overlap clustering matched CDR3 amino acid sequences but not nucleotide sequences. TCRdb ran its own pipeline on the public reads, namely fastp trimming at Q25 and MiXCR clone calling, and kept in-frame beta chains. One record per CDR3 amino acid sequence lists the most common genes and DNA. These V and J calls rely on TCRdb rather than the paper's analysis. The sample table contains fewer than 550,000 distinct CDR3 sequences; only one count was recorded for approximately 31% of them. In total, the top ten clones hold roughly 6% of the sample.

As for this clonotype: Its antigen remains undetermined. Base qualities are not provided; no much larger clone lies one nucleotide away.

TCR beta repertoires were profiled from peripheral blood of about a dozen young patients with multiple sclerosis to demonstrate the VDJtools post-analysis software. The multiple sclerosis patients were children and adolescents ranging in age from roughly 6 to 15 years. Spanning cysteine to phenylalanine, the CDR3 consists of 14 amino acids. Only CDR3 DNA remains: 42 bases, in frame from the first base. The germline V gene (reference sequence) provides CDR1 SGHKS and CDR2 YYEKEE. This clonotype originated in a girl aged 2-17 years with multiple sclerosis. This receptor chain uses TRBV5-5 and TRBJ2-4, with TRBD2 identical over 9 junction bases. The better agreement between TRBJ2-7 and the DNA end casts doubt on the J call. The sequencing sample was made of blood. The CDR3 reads CASSLWASGDEQYF. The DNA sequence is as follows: TGTGCCAGCAGCTTGTGGGCTAGCGGGGACGAGCAGTACTTC.